Below, 23 T cell receptor beta chains from the same sample are listed, as sequenced in a study of T cell responses to AZD1222 COVID-19 vaccine. The table came from immunoSEQ multiplex PCR; TCRdb's copy has only in-frame clones and leaves some out. This table has approximately 100,000 clones, 85% to 90% appearing once. The sample consisted of peripheral blood, taken 28 days after the second AZD1222 dose. The receptor set was obtained from an adult who received the AZD1222 COVID-19 vaccine.

The chain links TRBV7-2 to TRBJ1-1, with TRBD1 as a possible D gene (6 bases). The V gene's germline CDR1 is SGHTA and CDR2 FQGNSA. This CDR3 is 15 amino acids long. Trimming removed 5 bases at V and 3 bases at J, with 16 bases between. The CDR3 sequence: CASSIPQGVDTEAFF. The CDR3, as DNA: TGTGCCAGCAGCATACCACAGGGAGTGGACACTGAAGCTTTCTTT.

This sequence joins TRBV18 and TRBJ1-1; D is undetermined. The V and J ends lost 0 bases and 8 bases respectively, with 16 bases between them. Germline V gene lookup returns CDR1 KGHSH and CDR2 LQKENI. CDR3 length equals 15 residues. The CDR3 region has the DNA TGTGCCAGCTCACCACCCTCCATAGACCCAAAAGAAGCTTTCTTT. Encoded protein: CASSPPSIDPKEAFF.

The chain uses TRBV4-1 and TRBJ1-4, with 10 bases lining up with TRBD1. Looked up from germline, CDR1 is MGHRA and CDR2 is YSYEKL. The CDR3 length is 15 residues. The V segment lost 0 bases and the J segment 8 bases; nucleotides outside the gene matches: 3. CDR3 bases: TGCGCCAGCAGCCAAGAGGGACAGGGGCGAGAAAAACTGTTTTTT. It is translated as CASSQEGQGREKLFF.

V gene TRBV7-8 combines with J gene TRBJ1-1, with a weak D call TRBD1 (5 bases). The germline V gene has CDR1 SGHVS and CDR2 FQNEAQ. Trimming cost V 5 bases and J 5 bases, with 9 bases left between them. The CDR3 has 12 amino acids. The CDR3 sequence is CASSRGRTEAFF. In DNA form, the CDR3 reads TGTGCCAGCAGCCGGGGGAGGACTGAAGCTTTCTTT. Looking up the rest from reference TRBV7-8 and TRBJ1-1 gives the full variable domain: GAGVSQSPRYKVAKRGQDVALRCDPISGHVSLFWYQQALGQGPEFLTYFQNEAQLDKSGLPSDRFFAERPEGSVSTLKIQRTQQEDSAVYLCASSRGRTEAFFGQGTRLTVV.

J is TRBJ1-2 and V is TRBV5-6; TRBD1 aligns across 7 bases. The CDR3 runs 16 residues. Trimming at V came to 2 bases and at J to 5 bases, leaving 12 bases not matched to a gene. CDR1 SGHDT and CDR2 YYEEEE come from the germline V gene. The CDR3 sequence: CASSFEGGLVGYGYTF. DNA of the CDR3: TGTGCCAGCAGCTTCGAAGGGGGCCTCGTTGGGTATGGCTACACCTTC.

The rearrangement uses TRBV18 and TRBJ1-5, with TRBD1 as a possible D gene (5 bases). Germline CDR1 and CDR2: KGHSH and LQKENI. This CDR3 region has 14 residues. V dropped 4 bases and J dropped 4 bases, with 11 bases sitting between them. The CDR3 DNA sequence: TGTGCCAGCTCACTCACAGGTGATAATCAGCCCCAGCATTTT. This gives the protein CASSLTGDNQPQHF. The entire variable domain, with the rest obtained from reference TRBV18 and TRBJ1-5, is as follows: NAGVMQNPRHLVRRRGQEARLRCSPMKGHSHVYWYRQLPEEGLKFMVYLQKENIIDESGMPKERFSAEFPKEGPSILRIQQVVRGDSAAYFCASSLTGDNQPQHFGDGTRLSIL.

This chain links TRBV2 with TRBJ1-1, with a weak D call TRBD1 (5 bases). This CDR3 region has 14 residues. The V end lost 6 bases, the J end lost 4 bases, and 15 bases lay between the germline ends. CDR1 SNHLY and CDR2 FYNNEI come from the germline V gene. CDR3 amino acids: CASSPVGVGTEAFF. The CDR3 DNA sequence: TGTGCCAGCAGCCCGGTGGGGGTGGGCACTGAAGCTTTCTTT.

The V gene is TRBV6-2 or TRBV6-3, the J gene TRBJ2-1; no definite D call. The V gene's germline CDR1 is MNHEY and CDR2 SVGEGT. The CDR3 contains 13 residues. The V end lost 6 bases, the J end lost 7 bases, and 13 bases lay between the germline ends. In nucleotides, the CDR3 is TGTGCCAGCAGCCGTACTGTGGGGAATGAGCAGTTCTTC. Translated, it gives CASSRTVGNEQFF.

J is TRBJ1-2 and V is TRBV19, with TRBD1 matching 7 bases. The V and J ends lost 5 bases and 2 bases, in that order; junction bases with no gene match: 11. The CDR3 consists of 16 residues. CDR1 LNHDA and CDR2 SQIVND come from the germline V gene (reference sequence). The CDR3 loop is CASSSSGTDRNYGYTF. CDR3 nucleotide sequence: TGTGCCAGTAGTTCTTCCGGGACAGACCGAAACTATGGCTACACCTTC.

The chain uses TRBV6-2 or TRBV6-3 and TRBJ2-7, with D perhaps assigned TRBD1 or TRBD2 (5 bases each). Per the germline V gene, CDR1 is MNHEY and CDR2 is SVGEGT. Trimming pared 5 bases from V and 12 bases from J, leaving 23 bases between. The CDR3 is 14 residues long. In DNA, the CDR3 is TGTGCCAGCAGTAGGGACGGCGGACCGGGGCAGTGGTACTTC. Translation: CASSRDGGPGQWYF.

V and J are TRBV11-2 and TRBJ1-1, with TRBD1 matching 7 bases. Per germline, CDR1 SGHAT and CDR2 FQNNGV. J lost 1 base, V lost 5 bases, and 1 base had no gene match. The CDR3 runs 13 residues. The CDR3 sequence is CASSRQGNTEAFF. The CDR3 DNA is TGTGCCAGCAGCCGACAGGGGAACACTGAAGCTTTCTTT.

The chain is built from TRBV18 and TRBJ1-2; 11 positions match TRBD1. The CDR3 runs 15 residues. CDR1 is KGHSH, CDR2 LQKENI, per germline. The J segment lost 4 bases and the V segment lost 6 bases, leaving 7 bases of the junction unmatched. The CDR3 sequence: CASSRTGGEFYGYTF. In DNA form, the CDR3 reads TGTGCCAGCTCCCGGACAGGGGGCGAGTTCTATGGCTACACCTTC. The variable domain in full, with the rest retrieved from reference TRBV18 and TRBJ1-2, is NAGVMQNPRHLVRRRGQEARLRCSPMKGHSHVYWYRQLPEEGLKFMVYLQKENIIDESGMPKERFSAEFPKEGPSILRIQQVVRGDSAAYFCASSRTGGEFYGYTFGSGTRLTVV.

The chain carries TRBV18 and TRBJ1-5; no firm D call. Trimming pared 3 bases from V and 4 bases from J, leaving 7 bases between. The CDR3 runs to 13 residues. The germline V gene has CDR1 KGHSH and CDR2 LQKENI. The CDR3 bases are TGTGCCAGCTCACCGGTAGCTAATCAGCCCCAGCATTTT. It specifies CASSPVANQPQHF.

V usage is TRBV19 and J usage is TRBJ1-5; D is perhaps TRBD1 (5 bases). Trimming took off 3 bases at V and 2 bases at J, with 20 bases between the two ends. Germline loops: CDR1 LNHDA, CDR2 SQIVND (reference sequence). This CDR3 has 18 amino acids. In DNA form, the CDR3 reads TGTGCCAGTAGTATTGGACGGGGGACTTTCGGAGGCAATCAGCCCCAGCATTTT. Protein sequence: CASSIGRGTFGGNQPQHF.

The chain joins TRBV6-5 to TRBJ1-5; D may be TRBD1 (6 bases). The length of the CDR3 is 14 residues. Germline V gives CDR1 MNHEY, CDR2 SVGAGI. Trimming shortened V by 2 bases and J by 4 bases, and 9 bases separated the two germline ends. The CDR3: CASSYGGRNQPQHF. The CDR3 nucleotides read TGTGCCAGCAGTTACGGGGGGCGGAATCAGCCCCAGCATTTT.

J is TRBJ2-3 and V is TRBV24-1, with 11 nucleotides matching TRBD1. In germline, CDR1 is KGHDR, CDR2 SFDVKD. V lost 4 bases and J lost 4; bases outside the gene matches: 3. This CDR3 spans 15 amino acids. The CDR3 DNA sequence: TGTGCCACCAGTGAGCCGGGACAGGGGGCAGATACGCAGTATTTT. Translated, it gives CATSEPGQGADTQYF.

The rearrangement links TRBV18 to TRBJ2-5; 8 nucleotides line up with TRBD1. Germline V CDR1 and CDR2: KGHSH, LQKENI. V was clipped by 2 bases and J by 1 base; unmatched bases: 6. CDR3 length: 16 amino acids. The CDR3, as DNA: TGTGCCAGCTCACCAGGGGGGACAGGCCTCCAAGAGACCCAGTACTTC. Protein sequence: CASSPGGTGLQETQYF.

This chain uses TRBV6-5 with TRBJ1-4; D gene unclear. V was pared by 5 bases and J by 7 bases, with 17 bases between. Germline assignment: CDR1 MNHEY and CDR2 SVGAGI. CDR3 length: 15 amino acids. The CDR3: CASSPKPPSGEKLFF. The CDR3 DNA sequence: TGTGCCAGCAGTCCGAAACCCCCGAGTGGTGAAAAACTGTTTTTT.

The chain has TRBV2 and TRBJ1-1; 10 nucleotides align to TRBD1. Germline V CDR1 and CDR2: SNHLY, FYNNEI. With 5 bases clipped from V and 4 bases from J, the junction kept 1 base outside the gene matches. The CDR3 sequence is 13 residues long. This CDR3 is CASSRTGGTEAFF. The CDR3 DNA reads TGTGCCAGCAGTCGGACAGGGGGCACTGAAGCTTTCTTT.

The rearrangement uses TRBV5-1 and TRBJ2-7, with 10 bases lining up with TRBD2. Germline CDR1 and CDR2: SGHRS and YFSETQ. This CDR3 contains 15 residues. V gave up 4 bases and J gave up 3 bases; unmatched junction bases: 7. The CDR3 spells CASSSLAGAGYEQYF. The CDR3, as DNA: TGCGCCAGCAGCAGTCTAGCGGGGGCTGGCTACGAGCAGTACTTC.

This clone was observed a few times. V and J are TRBV18 and TRBJ1-6; no reliable D call. Germline CDR1 is KGHSH and CDR2 is LQKENI. Trimming took 3 bases from V and 0 from J, leaving 12 bases between them. The CDR3 covers 17 residues. CDR3: CASSPWTGSSYNSPLHF. For the CDR3, the DNA is TGTGCCAGCTCACCTTGGACCGGTAGCTCCTATAATTCACCCCTCCACTTT.

This clone was seen a few times. The V call is TRBV15, the J call TRBJ2-3, with 8 bases aligning to TRBD2. The CDR3 is made up of 16 amino acids. With 3 bases clipped from V and 6 bases from J, the junction kept 11 bases outside the gene matches. Germline V gene sequence: CDR1 LNHNV, CDR2 YYDKDF (reference sequence). The CDR3 nucleotides are TGTGCCACCAGCAGGGGCTACCCCGGGGGGGAGGATACGCAGTATTTT. It yields the protein CATSRGYPGGEDTQYF.

A note on this clone: Other nucleotide sequences from this sample produce the same CDR3. This chain links TRBV7-9 with TRBJ1-3; D is ambiguous. The CDR3 has 11 amino acids. The germline gives CDR1 SEHNR, CDR2 FQNEAQ (reference sequence). Trimming stripped 4 bases from V and 2 bases from J, with 0 bases between. CDR3 in DNA: TGTGCCAGCAGCTCTGGAAACACCATATATTTT. Translating it yields CASSSGNTIYF.